The present T cell receptor (beta chain) was sequenced within a study of cytomegalovirus exposure and HLA in healthy donors. Across the study: The Caucasian-associated ancestry cluster contained 81% of the approximately 390 genotyped donors.

Comment on this clone: What it binds is unknown.

PCR employed 60 Vbeta and 13 Jbeta primers. The method was immunoSEQ multiplex PCR; TCRdb's version includes in-frame clones alone and lacks a portion of them. Of 90,000 to 150,000 clones in the sample, roughly 71% were seen once. CDR1 is LGHNT and CDR2 is FRNRAP in the germline V gene. There are 13 residues in the CDR3. V shed 0 bases and J shed 6 bases, with 6 bases lying between them. Notes on the study in general: Productive rates of about 87% or about 30% were seen for most TCR beta V segments in an earlier analysis.

The chain employs TRBV12-5 and TRBJ1-5; D may be TRBD1 (6 bases). The source of this sequence is a woman in her forties in good health and CMV-seropositive. The specimen sequenced was PBMCs. The CDR3 here is CASGLVQGQPQHF. The CDR3 DNA is TGTGCTAGTGGTTTGGTACAGGGTCAGCCCCAGCATTTT.